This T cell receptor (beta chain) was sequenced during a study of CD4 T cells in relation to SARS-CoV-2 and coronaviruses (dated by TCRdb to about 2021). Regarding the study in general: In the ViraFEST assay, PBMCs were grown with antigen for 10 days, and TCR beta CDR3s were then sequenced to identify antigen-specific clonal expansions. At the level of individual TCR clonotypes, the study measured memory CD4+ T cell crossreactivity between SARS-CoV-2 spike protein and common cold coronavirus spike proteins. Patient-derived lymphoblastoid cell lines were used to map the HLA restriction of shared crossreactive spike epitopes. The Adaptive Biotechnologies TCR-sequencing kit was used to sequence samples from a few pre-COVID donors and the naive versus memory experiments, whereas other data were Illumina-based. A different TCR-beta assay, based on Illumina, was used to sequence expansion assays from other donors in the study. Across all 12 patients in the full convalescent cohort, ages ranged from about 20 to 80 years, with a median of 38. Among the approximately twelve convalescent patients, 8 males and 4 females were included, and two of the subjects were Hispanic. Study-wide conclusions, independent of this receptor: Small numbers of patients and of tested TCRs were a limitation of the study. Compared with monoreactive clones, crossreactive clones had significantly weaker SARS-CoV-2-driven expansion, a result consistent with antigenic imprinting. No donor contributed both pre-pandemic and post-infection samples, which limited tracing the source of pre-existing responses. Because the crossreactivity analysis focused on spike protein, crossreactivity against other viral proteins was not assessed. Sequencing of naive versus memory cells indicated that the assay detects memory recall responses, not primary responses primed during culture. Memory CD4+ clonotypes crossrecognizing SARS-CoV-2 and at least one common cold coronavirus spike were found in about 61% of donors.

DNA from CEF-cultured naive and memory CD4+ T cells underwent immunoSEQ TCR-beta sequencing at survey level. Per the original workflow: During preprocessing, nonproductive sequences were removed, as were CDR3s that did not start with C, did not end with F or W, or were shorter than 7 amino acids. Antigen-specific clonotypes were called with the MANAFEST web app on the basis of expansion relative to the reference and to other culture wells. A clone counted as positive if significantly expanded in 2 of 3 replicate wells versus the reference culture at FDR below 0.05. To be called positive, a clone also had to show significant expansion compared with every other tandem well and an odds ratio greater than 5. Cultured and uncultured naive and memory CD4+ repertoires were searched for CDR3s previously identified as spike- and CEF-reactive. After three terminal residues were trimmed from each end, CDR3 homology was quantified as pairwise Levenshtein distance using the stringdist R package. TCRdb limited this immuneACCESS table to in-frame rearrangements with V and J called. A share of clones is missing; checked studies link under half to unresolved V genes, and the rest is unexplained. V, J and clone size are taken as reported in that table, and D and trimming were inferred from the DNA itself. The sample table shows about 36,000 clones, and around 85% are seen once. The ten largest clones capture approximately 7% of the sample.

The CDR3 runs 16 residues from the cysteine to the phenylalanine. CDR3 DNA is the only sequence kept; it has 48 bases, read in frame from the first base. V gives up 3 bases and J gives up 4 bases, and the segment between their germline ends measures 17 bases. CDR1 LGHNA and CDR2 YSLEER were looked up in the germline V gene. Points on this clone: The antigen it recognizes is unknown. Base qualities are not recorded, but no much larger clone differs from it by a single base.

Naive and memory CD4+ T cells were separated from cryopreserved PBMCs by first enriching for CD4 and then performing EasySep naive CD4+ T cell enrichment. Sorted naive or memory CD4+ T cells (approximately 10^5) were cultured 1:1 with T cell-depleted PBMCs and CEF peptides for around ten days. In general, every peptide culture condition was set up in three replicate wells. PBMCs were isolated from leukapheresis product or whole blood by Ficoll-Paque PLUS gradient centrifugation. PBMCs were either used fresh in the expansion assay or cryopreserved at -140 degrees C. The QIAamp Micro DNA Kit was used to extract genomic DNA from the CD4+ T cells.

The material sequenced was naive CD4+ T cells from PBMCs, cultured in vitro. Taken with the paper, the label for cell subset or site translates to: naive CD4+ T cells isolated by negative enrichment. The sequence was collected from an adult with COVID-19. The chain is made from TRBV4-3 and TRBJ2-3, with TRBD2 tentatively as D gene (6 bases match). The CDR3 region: CASSQSVLARADTQYF. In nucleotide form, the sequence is TGCGCCAGCAGCCAGTCCGTACTAGCTAGGGCAGATACGCAGTATTTT.